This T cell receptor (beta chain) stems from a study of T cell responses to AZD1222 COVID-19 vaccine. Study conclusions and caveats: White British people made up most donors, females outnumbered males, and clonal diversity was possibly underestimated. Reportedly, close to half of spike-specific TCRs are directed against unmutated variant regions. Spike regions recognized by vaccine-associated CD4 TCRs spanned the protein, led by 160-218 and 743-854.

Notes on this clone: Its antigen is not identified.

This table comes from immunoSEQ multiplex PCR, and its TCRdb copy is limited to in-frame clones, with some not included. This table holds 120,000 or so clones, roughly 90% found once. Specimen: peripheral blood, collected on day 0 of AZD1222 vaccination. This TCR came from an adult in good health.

CDR3 loop: CASSYTTRTGTGEAFF. CDR3 coding DNA: TGTGCCAGCAGTTATACTACGCGGACAGGGACCGGTGAAGCTTTCTTT. The chain uses TRBV6-5 and TRBJ1-1, with 8 bases that match TRBD1. Germline lookup yields CDR1 MNHEY and CDR2 SVGAGI. This CDR3 is 16 amino acids long. The trim removed 3 bases at V and 7 bases at J, leaving 13 bases unmatched.